By sample fraction, the clone carrying this TCR beta chain is medium-sized. Its antigen is not known. This was the immunoSEQ version 4 assay in survey mode. Repertoires were generated with immunoSEQ multiplex PCR, while TCRdb's copy carries only in-frame clones and drops some. The sample includes about 36,000 clones, roughly 80% of them seen just once. This record comes from a study of persistence of HIV-infected CD4 T cells. Study context: Suppressive ART had lasted a median of roughly eight years.

An overlapping HIV-1 Gag peptide pool stimulated these cells at roughly 1 ug/peptide/mL. Sorted nonresponding memory CD4+ T cells were CD40L-negative, CD69-negative, CD45RO-high. For approximately 17 hours, CD8-depleted PBMCs received anti-CD28/CD49d costimulation, a CD40-blocking antibody and enfuvirtide. The germline gives CDR1 SEHNR, CDR2 FQNEAQ (reference sequence). The CDR3 runs to 14 residues. V lost 3 bases and J lost 10; bases outside the gene matches: 11. The clonotype originates from an adult with HIV. The donor label of this sample is uncertain. Sample: cultured CD4+ T cells from PBMCs, taken from a patient who received antiretroviral therapy. The V and J genes are TRBV7-9 and TRBJ1-2, with 7 bases fitting TRBD1. The CDR3: CASSFPGQSIAYTF. In DNA, the CDR3 is TGTGCCAGCAGCTTCCCGGGACAGTCAATAGCCTACACCTTC.